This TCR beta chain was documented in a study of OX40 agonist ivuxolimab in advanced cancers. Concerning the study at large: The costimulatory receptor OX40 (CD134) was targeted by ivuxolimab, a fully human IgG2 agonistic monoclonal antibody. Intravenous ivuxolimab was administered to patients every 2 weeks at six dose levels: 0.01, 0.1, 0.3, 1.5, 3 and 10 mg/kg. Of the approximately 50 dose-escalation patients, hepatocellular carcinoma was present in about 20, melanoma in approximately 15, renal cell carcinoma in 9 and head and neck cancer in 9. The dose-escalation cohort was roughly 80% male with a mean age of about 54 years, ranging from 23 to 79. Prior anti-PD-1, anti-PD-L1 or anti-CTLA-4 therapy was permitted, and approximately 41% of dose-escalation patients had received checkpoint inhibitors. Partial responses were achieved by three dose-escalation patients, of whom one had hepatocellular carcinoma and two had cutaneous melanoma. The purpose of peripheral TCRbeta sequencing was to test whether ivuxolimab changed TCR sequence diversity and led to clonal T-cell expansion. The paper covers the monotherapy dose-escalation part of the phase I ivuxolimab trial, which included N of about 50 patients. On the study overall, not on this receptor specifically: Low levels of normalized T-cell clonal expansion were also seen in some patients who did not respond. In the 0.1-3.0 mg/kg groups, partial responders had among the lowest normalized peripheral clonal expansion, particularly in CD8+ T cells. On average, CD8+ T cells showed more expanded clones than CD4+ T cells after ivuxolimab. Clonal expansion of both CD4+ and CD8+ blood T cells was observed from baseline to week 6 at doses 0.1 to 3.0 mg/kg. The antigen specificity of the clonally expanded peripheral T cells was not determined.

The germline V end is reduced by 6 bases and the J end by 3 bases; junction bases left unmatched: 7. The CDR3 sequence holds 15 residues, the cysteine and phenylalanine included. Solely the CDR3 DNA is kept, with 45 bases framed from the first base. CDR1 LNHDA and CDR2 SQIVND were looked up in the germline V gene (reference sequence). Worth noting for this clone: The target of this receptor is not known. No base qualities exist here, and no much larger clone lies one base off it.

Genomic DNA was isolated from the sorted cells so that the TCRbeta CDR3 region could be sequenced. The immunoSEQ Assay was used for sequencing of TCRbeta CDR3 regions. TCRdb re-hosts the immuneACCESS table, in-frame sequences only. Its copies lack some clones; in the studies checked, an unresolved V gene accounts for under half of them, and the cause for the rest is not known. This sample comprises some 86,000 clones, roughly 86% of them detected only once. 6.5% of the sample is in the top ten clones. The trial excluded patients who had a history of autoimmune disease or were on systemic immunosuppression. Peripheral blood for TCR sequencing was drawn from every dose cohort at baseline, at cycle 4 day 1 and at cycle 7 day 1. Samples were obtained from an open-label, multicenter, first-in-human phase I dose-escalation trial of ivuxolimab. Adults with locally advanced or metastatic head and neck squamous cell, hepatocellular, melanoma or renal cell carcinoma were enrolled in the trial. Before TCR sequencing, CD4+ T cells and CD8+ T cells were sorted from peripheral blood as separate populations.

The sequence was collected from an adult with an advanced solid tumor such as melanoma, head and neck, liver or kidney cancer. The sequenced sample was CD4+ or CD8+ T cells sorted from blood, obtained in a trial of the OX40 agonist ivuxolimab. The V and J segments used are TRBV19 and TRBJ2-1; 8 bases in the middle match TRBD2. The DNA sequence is TGTGCCAGTAGCCCCCTAGCGGGCGGCTACAATGAGCAGTTCTTC. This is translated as CASSPLAGGYNEQFF.